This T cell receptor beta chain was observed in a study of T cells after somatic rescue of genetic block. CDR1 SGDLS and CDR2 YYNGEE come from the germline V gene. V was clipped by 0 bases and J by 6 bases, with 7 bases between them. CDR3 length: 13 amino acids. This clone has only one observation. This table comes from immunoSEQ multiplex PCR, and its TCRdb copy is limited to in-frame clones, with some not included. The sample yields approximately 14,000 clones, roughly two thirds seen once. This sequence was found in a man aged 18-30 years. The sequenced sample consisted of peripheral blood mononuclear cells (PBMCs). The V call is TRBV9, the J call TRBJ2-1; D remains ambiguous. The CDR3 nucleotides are TGTGCCAGCAGCGTAGGAAGCCCCAATGAGCAGTTCTTC. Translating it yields CASSVGSPNEQFF.